This entry features one T cell receptor (beta chain) sequence. What it recognizes is unknown. The normal lung sample lay at least 3 cm, and maximally far, from the tumour. The CDR3 extends over 15 amino acids. Germline trimming cut 5 bases from V and 5 bases from J; bases unmatched to any gene: 8. Germline V gene lookup returns CDR1 SGHNT and CDR2 YENEEA. The data are from a study of immune cell composition in non-small cell lung cancer. The repertoire was sequenced with immunoSEQ multiplex PCR; TCRdb's copy has only in-frame clones and lacks some. Seen here are roughly 2,800 clones, about 74% observed once, and the top ten hold 15% to 20%. The study's findings and limits: Adenocarcinomas with higher top tumour-associated clone frequency had more reactive TILs.

Source material: non-adjacent lung tissue. This clonotype originated in a human donor with non-small cell lung cancer. The chain combines TRBV11-3 with TRBJ2-1, with 8 bases fitting TRBD2. CDR3 in DNA: TGTGCCAGCAGCCTACGGGAGGGAGCTCACAATGAGCAGTTCTTC. It is translated as CASSLREGAHNEQFF.